The 28 T cell receptor beta chains below come from one sample, sequenced in a study of T cell changes during pregnancy in multiple sclerosis. Method: immunoSEQ multiplex PCR; TCRdb's copy keeps in-frame clones and lacks some. Here the sample spans about 92,000 clones, about 92% being singletons. Here the sequenced sample was peripheral blood, taken in the first trimester of pregnancy. Receptors were obtained from a female donor with multiple sclerosis, enrolled in a pregnancy study.

The chain combines TRBV7-9 with TRBJ2-7, with 10 bases lining up with TRBD1. In germline, CDR1 is SEHNR, CDR2 FQNEAQ (reference sequence). With 5 bases clipped from V and 10 bases from J, the junction kept 8 bases outside the gene matches. CDR3 length equals 13 residues. For the CDR3, the DNA is TGTGCCAGCAGCACTCGGGACAGGGGAGTACAGTACTTC. Translation: CASSTRDRGVQYF.

This clone was seen once. V and J are TRBV30 and TRBJ1-1; 9 positions match TRBD1. The length of the CDR3 is 15 residues. V was pared by 7 bases and J by 4 bases, with 13 bases of the junction left unmatched. Germline-derived CDR1 and CDR2 are GTSNPN and SVGIG (reference sequence). The CDR3 DNA reads as TGTGCCTTCAGAGATAATCGACAGGGGGGCACTGAAGCTTTCTTT. Translated: CAFRDNRQGGTEAFF.

DNA of the CDR3: TGTGCCAGTAGCTCACAGGGAACTGGGGCCAACGTCCTGACTTTC. Translated, it gives CASSSQGTGANVLTF. V usage is TRBV2 and J usage is TRBJ2-6; possibly TRBD1 for D (6 bases). From germline, CDR1 is SNHLY and CDR2 FYNNEI. There are 15 residues in the CDR3. Trimming left V 9 bases short and J 2 bases short, with 14 bases between.

The rearrangement uses TRBV5-4 and TRBJ2-5, with D tentatively TRBD2 (6 bases). CDR1 is SGHNT and CDR2 is YYREEE in the germline V gene (reference sequence). The V gene lost 0 bases and the J gene lost 2 bases, with 11 bases spanning the gap. The CDR3 runs to 15 residues. CDR3 nucleotides: TGTGCCAGCAGCTTGGCGGGAGATATTCAAGAGACCCAGTACTTC. This gives the protein CASSLAGDIQETQYF.

This chain connects TRBV5-1 to TRBJ1-1; 8 bases are shared with TRBD1. Losses at the gene ends were 3 bases for V and 3 bases for J; bases not matched to a gene: 7. The CDR3 sequence is 15 residues long. From germline, CDR1 is SGHRS and CDR2 YFSETQ. In DNA, the CDR3 is TGCGCCAGCAGCTCGGAGACAGGGGTGGACACTGAAGCTTTCTTT. Amino acid sequence: CASSSETGVDTEAFF. Drawing the rest from reference TRBV5-1 and TRBJ1-1, the complete variable domain is KAGVTQTPRYLIKTRGQQVTLSCSPISGHRSVSWYQQTPGQGLQFLFEYFSETQRNKGNFPGRFSGRQFSNSRSEMNVSTLELGDSALYLCASSSETGVDTEAFFGQGTRLTVV.

The chain carries TRBV19 and TRBJ2-7, with a tentative D call TRBD1 (6 bases). Germline CDR1 is LNHDA and CDR2 is SQIVND (reference sequence). V lost 5 bases to trimming and J lost 4 bases, with 12 bases between them. This CDR3 is built from 13 residues. CDR3 in amino acids: CASSEGVGYEQYF. The CDR3 DNA reads as TGTGCCAGTAGTGAGGGGGTGGGATACGAGCAGTACTTC.

The chain employs TRBV28 and TRBJ1-1, with D perhaps TRBD1 (5 bases). Germline-derived CDR1 and CDR2 are MDHEN and SYDVKM. CDR3 length: 12 residues. V lost 7 bases and J 11 bases, leaving 17 bases between the germline ends. This CDR3 reads CASNYLQGEAFF. In DNA form, the CDR3 reads TGTGCCAGCAACTATTTGCAGGGTGAGGCTTTCTTT.

V gene TRBV4-3 combines with J gene TRBJ1-3, with no clear D. V was cut by 3 bases and J by 0 bases, with 15 bases left in between. The CDR3 spans 17 residues. Germline CDR1 LGHNA, CDR2 YSLEER. CDR3 region: CASSQVIGRGSGNTIYF. In DNA, the CDR3 is TGCGCCAGCAGCCAGGTCATAGGACGGGGCTCTGGAAACACCATATATTTT.

This clone is a singleton in its sample. The J gene is TRBJ2-7, the V gene TRBV7-9; TRBD2 aligns across 9 bases. The CDR3 sequence is 15 residues long. Per the germline V gene, CDR1 is SEHNR and CDR2 is FQNEAQ (reference sequence). V shed 2 bases and J 3 bases; nucleotides not matched to a gene: 5. In nucleotides, the CDR3 is TGTGCCAGCAGCTTAAAGACTAGCGGAGACTACGAGCAGTACTTC. It encodes CASSLKTSGDYEQYF.

The CDR3 reads CASSWDRDNTEAFF. The DNA for the CDR3 is TGCGCCAGCAGCTGGGACAGAGACAACACTGAAGCTTTCTTT. The rearrangement uses TRBV5-1 and TRBJ1-1, with 7 positions matching TRBD1. V lost 3 bases and J lost 2; bases outside the gene matches: 4. Germline V gene sequence: CDR1 SGHRS, CDR2 YFSETQ. This CDR3 contains 14 residues.

The chain links TRBV7-2 to TRBJ1-1; 7 bases align to TRBD1. Germline CDR1 reads SGHTA; CDR2 reads FQGNSA. The CDR3 length is 15 residues. Trimming cost V 5 bases and J 4 bases; bases outside gene matches: 10. The CDR3 reads CASSLRLGGVTEAFF. The CDR3, as DNA: TGTGCCAGCAGCCTCCGGCTAGGGGGCGTCACTGAAGCTTTCTTT.

The chain uses TRBV19 and TRBJ2-7, with 8 bases lining up with TRBD2. In germline, CDR1 is LNHDA, CDR2 SQIVND (reference sequence). The CDR3 loop spans 14 amino acids. V lost 4 bases to trimming and J lost 2 bases; unmatched junction nucleotides: 4. The CDR3 here is CASSSLAGTYEQYF. CDR3 nucleotide sequence: TGTGCCAGTAGTAGTCTAGCGGGTACCTACGAGCAGTACTTC. Variable domain in full (rest from reference TRBV19 and TRBJ2-7): DGGITQSPKYLFRKEGQNVTLSCEQNLNHDAMYWYRQDPGQGLRLIYYSQIVNDFQKGDIAEGYSVSREKKESFPLTVTSAQKNPTAFYLCASSSLAGTYEQYFGPGTRLTVT.

This clone was seen just once. The chain is built from TRBV25-1 and TRBJ2-1, with a weak D call TRBD2 (6 bases). CDR1 is MGHDK, CDR2 SYGVNS, per germline. The CDR3 sequence is 13 residues long. Between the trimmed V and J ends, which lost 8 bases and 2 bases, there was a span of 10 bases. CDR3 loop: CASGGTAYNEQFF. The CDR3 nucleotides are TGTGCCAGCGGTGGGACTGCCTACAATGAGCAGTTCTTC.

With respect to this clone: One junction end does not reproduce the germline sequence, and a read error may be involved. V usage is TRBV5-1 and J usage is TRBJ2-5; TRBD2 agrees at 10 bases. Germline V gene sequence: CDR1 SGHRS, CDR2 YFSETQ. There are 16 residues in the CDR3. In nucleotides, the CDR3 is TGCGCCAGCAGCTTGGGAGCGGGAGGGCGCCAAGGGACCCAGTACTTC. Its translation: CASSLGAGGRQGTQYF.

The chain links TRBV27 to TRBJ1-2, with D tentatively TRBD1 (6 bases). The CDR3 runs 15 residues. V gave up 4 bases and J gave up 0 bases, with 12 bases separating them. Germline lookup yields CDR1 MNHEY and CDR2 SMNVEV (reference sequence). CDR3 sequence (DNA): TGTGCCAGCAGTTCGACAGGCCACGCTAACTATGGCTACACCTTC. Encoded protein: CASSSTGHANYGYTF.

The chain links TRBV11-2 to TRBJ2-7; D remains ambiguous. V was trimmed by 5 bases and J by 3 bases, leaving 11 bases between them. The CDR3 spans 13 residues. CDR1 SGHAT and CDR2 FQNNGV come from the germline V gene. This CDR3 is CASSPGLIYEQYF. The CDR3 DNA reads TGTGCCAGCAGCCCGGGTCTAATCTACGAGCAGTACTTC.

CDR3 bases: TGTGCCAGCTCACCACCGTTCCAGGGGCTTCACTATGGCTACACCTTC. Protein product: CASSPPFQGLHYGYTF. This chain connects TRBV18 to TRBJ1-2, with D possibly being TRBD1 (6 bases). This CDR3 contains 16 residues. The germline CDR1 and CDR2 sequences are KGHSH and LQKENI. Trimming stripped 0 bases from V and 3 bases from J, with 14 bases between.

V and J are TRBV28 and TRBJ2-7; 11 bases match TRBD2. The germline V gene has CDR1 MDHEN and CDR2 SYDVKM. The J segment lost 3 bases and the V segment lost 2 bases, leaving 0 bases of the junction unmatched. CDR3 size: 14 residues. Here the CDR3 reads CASSLTSGSYEQYF. The CDR3 nucleotides are TGTGCCAGCAGTTTAACTAGCGGGAGCTACGAGCAGTACTTC.

Only one count was recorded for this clone. This chain connects TRBV10-2 to TRBJ1-4, with 7 bases identical to TRBD1. Germline CDR1 reads WSHSY; CDR2 reads SAAADI. V was pared by 8 bases and J by 4 bases, with 7 bases of the junction left unmatched. The CDR3 extends over 14 amino acids. This CDR3 is CASHSGGGNEKLFF. In nucleotides, the CDR3 is TGCGCCAGCCATTCAGGGGGAGGTAATGAAAAACTGTTTTTT.

DNA of the CDR3: TGTGCCAGCACCTACAGCGGGACATCCAATGAGCAGTTCTTC. Protein: CASTYSGTSNEQFF. The V gene is TRBV19, the J gene TRBJ2-1; tentative D call: TRBD2 (7 bases). CDR3 length: 14 residues. Trimming cost V 9 bases and J 6 bases, with 18 bases left between them. The V gene's germline CDR1 is LNHDA and CDR2 SQIVND (reference sequence).

This sequence joins TRBV5-4 and TRBJ1-1, with D possibly TRBD1 on 5 matching bases. Looked up from germline, CDR1 is SGHNT and CDR2 is YYREEE (reference sequence). CDR3 size: 13 residues. Trimming pared 1 base from V and 1 base from J, leaving 5 bases between. The CDR3 coding sequence is TGTGCCAGCAGCTTGACAGGGAACACTGAAGCTTTCTTT. Protein: CASSLTGNTEAFF.

The chain has TRBV28 and TRBJ1-2; D is undetermined. The CDR3 loop spans 14 amino acids. The V end was cut by 2 bases, the J end by 5 bases, with 12 bases between. Germline CDR1 reads MDHEN; CDR2 reads SYDVKM. The CDR3 sequence is CASSLAGIFYGYTF. The CDR3 coding sequence is TGTGCCAGCAGTTTAGCAGGCATATTTTATGGCTACACCTTC.

This clone was detected many times. The V and J genes are TRBV6-4 and TRBJ2-2; 13 nucleotides agree with TRBD2. J gave up 4 bases and V 4 bases, and 0 bases lay outside the gene matches. The germline V gene has CDR1 MRHNA and CDR2 SNTAGT. The CDR3 has 15 residues. The CDR3 reads CASSGTSGSTGELFF. For the CDR3, the DNA is TGTGCCAGCAGTGGGACTAGCGGGAGCACCGGGGAGCTGTTTTTT.

This clone came up once. This sequence joins TRBV7-9 and TRBJ2-3; 9 bases line up with TRBD2. This CDR3 has 19 residues. V trimming: 3 bases; J trimming: 1 base; junction bases outside the gene matches: 14. The germline CDR1 and CDR2 sequences are SEHNR and FQNEAQ (reference sequence). The CDR3 bases are TGTGCCAGCAGCTTCCCGCCGACTAGCGGTTGGTATGGCACAGATACGCAGTATTTT. Encoded protein: CASSFPPTSGWYGTDTQYF. Complete variable domain (other parts from reference TRBV7-9 and TRBJ2-3): DTGVSQNPRHKITKRGQNVTFRCDPISEHNRLYWYRQTLGQGPEFLTYFQNEAQLEKSRLLSDRFSAERPKGSFSTLEIQRTEQGDSAMYLCASSFPPTSGWYGTDTQYFGPGTRLTVL.

The gene calls are TRBV6-1 and TRBJ2-5; 8 positions match TRBD2. The CDR3 extends over 13 amino acids. Germline values: CDR1 MNHNS, CDR2 SASEGT. Unmatched junction bases numbered 5, after V lost 6 bases and J lost 5 bases. The CDR3: CASRRGAGETQYF. CDR3 DNA sequence: TGTGCCAGCAGGCGGGGGGCCGGCGAGACCCAGTACTTC.

This clone has only one observation. The J gene is TRBJ1-2, the V gene TRBV5-6; D might be TRBD1 (5 bases). The CDR3 runs to 15 residues. Germline CDR1 and CDR2: SGHDT and YYEEEE. V was shortened by 3 bases and J by 5 bases, with 17 bases between the two germline ends. The CDR3 bases are TGTGCCAGCAGCTCGGTCGGGGGGTCTGGGTATGGCTACACCTTC. This sequence encodes CASSSVGGSGYGYTF.

The chain recombines TRBV5-1 with TRBJ1-2; the D is unclear. Germline CDR1 is SGHRS and CDR2 is YFSETQ. The CDR3 loop spans 16 amino acids. V lost 0 bases to trimming and J lost 4 bases, with 16 bases between them. The CDR3 loop is CASSLDSSGFVYGYTF. The CDR3 coding sequence is TGCGCCAGCAGCTTGGATTCGTCAGGATTCGTCTATGGCTACACCTTC.

The V call is TRBV18, the J call TRBJ1-2; 8 bases are shared with TRBD1. There are 15 residues in the CDR3. Trimming removed 4 bases from V and 6 bases from J; junction bases left unmatched: 10. Germline CDR1 reads KGHSH; CDR2 reads LQKENI. The CDR3 nucleotides are TGTGCCAGCTCACGGATATCAGGGGGCTCCGATGGCTACACCTTC. Protein product: CASSRISGGSDGYTF.